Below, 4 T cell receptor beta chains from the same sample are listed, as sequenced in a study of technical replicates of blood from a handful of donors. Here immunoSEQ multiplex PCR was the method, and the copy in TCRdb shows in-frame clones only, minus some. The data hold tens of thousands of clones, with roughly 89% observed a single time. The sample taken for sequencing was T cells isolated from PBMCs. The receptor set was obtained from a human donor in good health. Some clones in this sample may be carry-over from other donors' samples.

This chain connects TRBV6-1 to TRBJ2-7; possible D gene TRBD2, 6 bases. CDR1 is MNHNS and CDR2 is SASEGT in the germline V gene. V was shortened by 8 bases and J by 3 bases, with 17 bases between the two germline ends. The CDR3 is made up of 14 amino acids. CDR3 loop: CASSIPGLGYEQYF. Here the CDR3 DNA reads TGTGCCAGCTCTATACCGGGACTCGGCTACGAGCAGTACTTC.

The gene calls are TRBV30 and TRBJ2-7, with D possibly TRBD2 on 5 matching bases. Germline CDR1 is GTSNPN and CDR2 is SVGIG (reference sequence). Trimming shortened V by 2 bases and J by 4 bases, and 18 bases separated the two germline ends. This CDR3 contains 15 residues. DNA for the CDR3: TGTGCCTGGAGTTTTTCTACTAGTCCCGTTTACGAGCAGTACTTC. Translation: CAWSFSTSPVYEQYF.

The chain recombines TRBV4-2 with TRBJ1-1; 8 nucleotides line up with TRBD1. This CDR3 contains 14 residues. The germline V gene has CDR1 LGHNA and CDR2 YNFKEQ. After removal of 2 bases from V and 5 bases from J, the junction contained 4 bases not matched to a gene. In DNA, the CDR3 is TGTGCCAGCAGCCAACGGACAGGGCGGACTGAAGCTTTCTTT. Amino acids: CASSQRTGRTEAFF.

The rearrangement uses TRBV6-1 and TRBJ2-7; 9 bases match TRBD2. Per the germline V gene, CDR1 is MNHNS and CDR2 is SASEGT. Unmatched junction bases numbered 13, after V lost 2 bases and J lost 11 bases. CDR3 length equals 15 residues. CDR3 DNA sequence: TGTGCCAGCAGTGAAACAGGTAGCGGGGGTTCGAGAGAGTACTTC. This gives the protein CASSETGSGGSREYF.